The present T cell receptor (beta chain) was sequenced within a study of CD8 T cells in Susac syndrome. cDNA came from 0.5 to 1 ug RNA primed by random hexamers. TCRdb ran MiXCR on the immunoSEQ multiplex PCR reads and lists one entry per CDR3 protein. The table has 60,000 to 75,000 distinct CDR3 sequences, over 90% seen once. With V trimmed by 3 bases and J by 5 bases, 7 bases remained unmatched. Per the germline V gene, CDR1 is GTSNPN and CDR2 is SVGIG (reference sequence). The CDR3 covers 13 residues. J is TRBJ2-7 and V is TRBV30, with 7 bases that match TRBD1. This TCR was sampled from a human donor in good health. Material: CD8+ T cells from PBMCs. The CDR3 loop reads CAWSPQGPDEQYF. The CDR3 DNA reads TGTGCCTGGAGCCCACAGGGGCCTGACGAGCAGTACTTC.